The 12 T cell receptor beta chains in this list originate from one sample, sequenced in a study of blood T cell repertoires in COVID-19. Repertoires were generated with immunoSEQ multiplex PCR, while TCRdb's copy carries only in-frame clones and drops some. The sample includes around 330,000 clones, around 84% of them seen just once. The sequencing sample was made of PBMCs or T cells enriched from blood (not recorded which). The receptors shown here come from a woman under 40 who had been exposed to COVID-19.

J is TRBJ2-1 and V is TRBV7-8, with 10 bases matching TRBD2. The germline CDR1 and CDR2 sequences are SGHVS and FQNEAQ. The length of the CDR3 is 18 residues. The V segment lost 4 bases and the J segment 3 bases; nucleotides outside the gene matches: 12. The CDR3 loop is CASSSDKAGGLSYNEQFF. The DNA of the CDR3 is TGTGCCAGCAGCTCGGATAAAGCGGGAGGGCTGAGCTACAATGAGCAGTTCTTC.

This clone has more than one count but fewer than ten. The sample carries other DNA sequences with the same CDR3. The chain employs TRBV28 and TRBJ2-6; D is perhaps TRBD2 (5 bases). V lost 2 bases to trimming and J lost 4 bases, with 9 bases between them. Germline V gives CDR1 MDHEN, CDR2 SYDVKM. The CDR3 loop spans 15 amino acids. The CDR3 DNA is TGTGCCAGCAGTTTAGAGGGTACAGGGGCCAACGTCCTGACTTTC. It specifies CASSLEGTGANVLTF.

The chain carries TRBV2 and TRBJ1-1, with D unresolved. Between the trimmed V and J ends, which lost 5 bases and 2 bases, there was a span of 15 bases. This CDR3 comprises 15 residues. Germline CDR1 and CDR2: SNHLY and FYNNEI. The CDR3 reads CASSPEPIDNTEAFF. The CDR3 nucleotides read TGTGCCAGCAGTCCCGAGCCGATAGATAACACTGAAGCTTTCTTT.

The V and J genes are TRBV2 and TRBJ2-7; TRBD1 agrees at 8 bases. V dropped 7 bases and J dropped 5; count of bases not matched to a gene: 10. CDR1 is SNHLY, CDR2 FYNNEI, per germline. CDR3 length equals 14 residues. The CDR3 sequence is CASTIRQGPHEQYF. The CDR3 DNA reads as TGTGCCAGCACCATTCGACAGGGGCCCCACGAGCAGTACTTC.

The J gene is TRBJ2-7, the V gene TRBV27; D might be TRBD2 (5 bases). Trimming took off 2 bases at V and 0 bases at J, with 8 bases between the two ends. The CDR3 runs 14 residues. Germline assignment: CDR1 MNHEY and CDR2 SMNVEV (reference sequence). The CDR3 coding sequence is TGTGCCAGCAGTTTAAGCGGCAGCTCCTACGAGCAGTACTTC. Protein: CASSLSGSSYEQYF.

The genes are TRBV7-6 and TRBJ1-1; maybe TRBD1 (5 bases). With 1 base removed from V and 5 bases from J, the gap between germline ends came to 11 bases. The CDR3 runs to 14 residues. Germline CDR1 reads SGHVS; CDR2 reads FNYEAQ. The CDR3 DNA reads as TGTGCCAGCAGCTTAGGAGGGGCGGGAACTGAAGCTTTCTTT. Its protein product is CASSLGGAGTEAFF.

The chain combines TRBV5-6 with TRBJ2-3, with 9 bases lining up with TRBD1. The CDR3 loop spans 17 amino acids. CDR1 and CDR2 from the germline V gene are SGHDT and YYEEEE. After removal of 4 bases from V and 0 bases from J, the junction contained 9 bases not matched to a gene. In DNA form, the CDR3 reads TGTGCCAGCAGCGTGACAGGGGGGCCCCTTAGCACAGATACGCAGTATTTT. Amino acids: CASSVTGGPLSTDTQYF.

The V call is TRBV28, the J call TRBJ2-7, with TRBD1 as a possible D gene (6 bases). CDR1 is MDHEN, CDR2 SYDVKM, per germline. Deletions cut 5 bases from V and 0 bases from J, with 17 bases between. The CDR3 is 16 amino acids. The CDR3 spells CASSDSGAAGSYEQYF. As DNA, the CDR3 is TGTGCCAGCAGTGACTCAGGGGCCGCAGGCTCCTACGAGCAGTACTTC.

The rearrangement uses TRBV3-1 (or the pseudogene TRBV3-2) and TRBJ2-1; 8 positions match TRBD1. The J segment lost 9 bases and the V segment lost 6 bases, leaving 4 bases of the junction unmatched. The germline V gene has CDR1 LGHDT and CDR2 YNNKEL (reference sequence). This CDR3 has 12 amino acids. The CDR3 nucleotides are TGTGCCAGCAGTACACAGGGGGTTGAGCAGTTCTTC. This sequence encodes CASSTQGVEQFF.

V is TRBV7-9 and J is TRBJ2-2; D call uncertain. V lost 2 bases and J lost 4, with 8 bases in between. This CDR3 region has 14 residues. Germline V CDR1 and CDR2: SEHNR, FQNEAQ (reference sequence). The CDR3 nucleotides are TGTGCCAGCAGCTTAATGAGTTCCACCGGGGAGCTGTTTTTT. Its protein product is CASSLMSSTGELFF.

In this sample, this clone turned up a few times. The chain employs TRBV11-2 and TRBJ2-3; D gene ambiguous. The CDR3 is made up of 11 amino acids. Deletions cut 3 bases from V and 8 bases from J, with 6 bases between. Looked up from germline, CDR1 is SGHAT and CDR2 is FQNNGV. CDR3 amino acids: CASSFSSTQYF. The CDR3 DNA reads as TGTGCCAGCAGCTTCTCCTCTACGCAGTATTTT.

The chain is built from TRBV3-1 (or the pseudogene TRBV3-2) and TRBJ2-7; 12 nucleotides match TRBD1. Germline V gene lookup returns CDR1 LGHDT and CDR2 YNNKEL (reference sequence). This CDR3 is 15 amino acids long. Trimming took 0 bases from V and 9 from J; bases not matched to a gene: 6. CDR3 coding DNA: TGTGCCAGCAGCCAAGATCTGGGACAGGGGGCTCGGCAGTACTTC. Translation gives CASSQDLGQGARQYF.